The rows below give T cell receptor beta chains drawn from one sample of a study of cytomegalovirus exposure and HLA in healthy donors. Data came from immunoSEQ multiplex PCR; TCRdb stores just in-frame clones and leaves some out. The sample carries 130,000 to 150,000 clones, over 60% recorded once. What was sequenced was PBMCs. The receptors originated from a man between 35 and 55 years old in good health and CMV-seropositive. CDR3s include the opening cysteine and the closing phenylalanine or tryptophan. A D gene is named only where the DNA matches it firmly. Clone size is stated in some rows and not others, as once, few, many or a class when expanded.

d_gene	v_gene	j_gene	abundance	CDR3nt	CDR3aa
-	TRBV7-6	TRBJ2-3	-	TGTGCCAGCAGTCCGGGGGCAGATACGCAGTATTTT	CASSPGADTQYF
-	TRBV9	TRBJ1-1	-	TGTGCCAGCAGCGAGGGACAATTGAACACTGAAGCTTTCTTT	CASSEGQLNTEAFF
TRBD2	TRBV2	TRBJ2-2	once	TGTGCCAGCAGTGTTGGCGGGAGGAACGGGGAGCTGTTTTTT	CASSVGGRNGELFF
TRBD2	TRBV7-8	TRBJ2-7	once	TGTGCCAGCAGCTCGAAGCGGGAGGCCGAGCAGTACTTC	CASSSKREAEQYF
-	TRBV5-8	TRBJ2-1	-	TGTGCCAGCAGATACCGGGACTTGTACAATGAGCAGTTCTTC	CASRYRDLYNEQFF
-	TRBV27	TRBJ1-2	once	TGTGCCAGCAGTCCAACAGGGCTCGGCTACACCTTC	CASSPTGLGYTF
-	TRBV7-9	TRBJ2-7	-	TGTGCCAGCAGCTTAGGGACAGTTTGGGACGAGCAGTACTTC	CASSLGTVWDEQYF
TRBD2	TRBV6-4	TRBJ2-2	-	TGTGCCAGCAGCCGGTCGGCTAGCGGGCCCGGGGAGCTGTTTTTT	CASSRSASGPGELFF
-	TRBV6-5	TRBJ1-4	-	TGTGCCAGCAGTCCGGCCGGGGAAAAACTGTTTTTT	CASSPAGEKLFF
TRBD1	TRBV5-1	TRBJ2-2	few	TGCGCCAGCAGCCGGACAGGGTCCACCGGGGAGCTGTTTTTT	CASSRTGSTGELFF
-	TRBV25-1	TRBJ1-4	-	TGTGCCAGCAGTGGGATAACAGGGATTAATGAAAAACTGTTTTTT	CASSGITGINEKLFF
TRBD1	TRBV18	TRBJ1-1	few	TGTGCCAGCTCACTCAGGGGAGCAGGGGGCTTGAGCACTGAAGCTTTCTTT	CASSLRGAGGLSTEAFF
-	TRBV28	TRBJ1-6	-	TGTGCCAGCAGTTCAAGGGGCCTTAAGAATTCCCCCCTCCACTTT	CASSSRGLKNSPLHF
TRBD1	TRBV28	TRBJ1-1	few	TGTGCCAGCAGTTTAGCGGACAGGGGGATGGAAGCTTTCTTT	CASSLADRGMEAFF
-	TRBV7-9	TRBJ2-7	-	TGTGCCAGCAGCCCGGGGACATACGAGCAGTACTTC	CASSPGTYEQYF
-	TRBV5-8	TRBJ2-6	-	TGTGCCAGCAGCCCCGGGACACCCTGGCGGGCCAACGTCCTGACTTTC	CASSPGTPWRANVLTF
-	TRBV7-9	TRBJ2-7	-	TGTGCCAGCAGCTTTTTGGGGCAGGGAACCTACGAGCAGTACTTC	CASSFLGQGTYEQYF
-	TRBV5-1	TRBJ2-2	-	TGCGCCAGCAGCTTGGCGGGGAACACCGGGGAGCTGTTTTTT	CASSLAGNTGELFF
TRBD2	TRBV5-1	TRBJ2-3	-	TGCGCCAGCAGCCCTGTTCCAGGGACTAGGACAGATACGCAGTATTTT	CASSPVPGTRTDTQYF
-	TRBV10-3	TRBJ2-7	once	TGTGCCATCAGTGAATTCGGCGAGCAGTACTTC	CAISEFGEQYF
-	TRBV29-1	TRBJ1-1	-	TGCAGCGTCCGTGGGGGCGACTCGAACACTGAAGCTTTCTTT	CSVRGGDSNTEAFF
-	TRBV6-6	TRBJ2-7	-	TGTGCCAGCAGCCAATCAGGGAACTCCTACGAGCAGTACTTC	CASSQSGNSYEQYF